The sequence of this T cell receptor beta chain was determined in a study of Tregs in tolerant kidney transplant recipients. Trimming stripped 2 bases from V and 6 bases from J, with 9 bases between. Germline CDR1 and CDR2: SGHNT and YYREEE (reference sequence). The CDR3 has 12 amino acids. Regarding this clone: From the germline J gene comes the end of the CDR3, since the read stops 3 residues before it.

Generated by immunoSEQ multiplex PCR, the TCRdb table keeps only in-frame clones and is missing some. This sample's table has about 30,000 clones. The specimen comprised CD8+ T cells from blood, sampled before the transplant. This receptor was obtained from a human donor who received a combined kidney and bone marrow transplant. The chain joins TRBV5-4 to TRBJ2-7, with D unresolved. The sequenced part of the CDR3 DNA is TGTGCCAGCAGCTTTGGAAGGGCCGAG. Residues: CASSFGRAE. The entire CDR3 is CASSFGRAEQYF. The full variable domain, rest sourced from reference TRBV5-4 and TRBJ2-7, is ETGVTQSPTHLIKTRGQQVTLRCSSQSGHNTVSWYQQALGQGPQFIFQYYREEENGRGNFPPRFSGLQFPNYSSELNVNALELDDSALYLCASSFGRAEQYFGPGTRLTVT.